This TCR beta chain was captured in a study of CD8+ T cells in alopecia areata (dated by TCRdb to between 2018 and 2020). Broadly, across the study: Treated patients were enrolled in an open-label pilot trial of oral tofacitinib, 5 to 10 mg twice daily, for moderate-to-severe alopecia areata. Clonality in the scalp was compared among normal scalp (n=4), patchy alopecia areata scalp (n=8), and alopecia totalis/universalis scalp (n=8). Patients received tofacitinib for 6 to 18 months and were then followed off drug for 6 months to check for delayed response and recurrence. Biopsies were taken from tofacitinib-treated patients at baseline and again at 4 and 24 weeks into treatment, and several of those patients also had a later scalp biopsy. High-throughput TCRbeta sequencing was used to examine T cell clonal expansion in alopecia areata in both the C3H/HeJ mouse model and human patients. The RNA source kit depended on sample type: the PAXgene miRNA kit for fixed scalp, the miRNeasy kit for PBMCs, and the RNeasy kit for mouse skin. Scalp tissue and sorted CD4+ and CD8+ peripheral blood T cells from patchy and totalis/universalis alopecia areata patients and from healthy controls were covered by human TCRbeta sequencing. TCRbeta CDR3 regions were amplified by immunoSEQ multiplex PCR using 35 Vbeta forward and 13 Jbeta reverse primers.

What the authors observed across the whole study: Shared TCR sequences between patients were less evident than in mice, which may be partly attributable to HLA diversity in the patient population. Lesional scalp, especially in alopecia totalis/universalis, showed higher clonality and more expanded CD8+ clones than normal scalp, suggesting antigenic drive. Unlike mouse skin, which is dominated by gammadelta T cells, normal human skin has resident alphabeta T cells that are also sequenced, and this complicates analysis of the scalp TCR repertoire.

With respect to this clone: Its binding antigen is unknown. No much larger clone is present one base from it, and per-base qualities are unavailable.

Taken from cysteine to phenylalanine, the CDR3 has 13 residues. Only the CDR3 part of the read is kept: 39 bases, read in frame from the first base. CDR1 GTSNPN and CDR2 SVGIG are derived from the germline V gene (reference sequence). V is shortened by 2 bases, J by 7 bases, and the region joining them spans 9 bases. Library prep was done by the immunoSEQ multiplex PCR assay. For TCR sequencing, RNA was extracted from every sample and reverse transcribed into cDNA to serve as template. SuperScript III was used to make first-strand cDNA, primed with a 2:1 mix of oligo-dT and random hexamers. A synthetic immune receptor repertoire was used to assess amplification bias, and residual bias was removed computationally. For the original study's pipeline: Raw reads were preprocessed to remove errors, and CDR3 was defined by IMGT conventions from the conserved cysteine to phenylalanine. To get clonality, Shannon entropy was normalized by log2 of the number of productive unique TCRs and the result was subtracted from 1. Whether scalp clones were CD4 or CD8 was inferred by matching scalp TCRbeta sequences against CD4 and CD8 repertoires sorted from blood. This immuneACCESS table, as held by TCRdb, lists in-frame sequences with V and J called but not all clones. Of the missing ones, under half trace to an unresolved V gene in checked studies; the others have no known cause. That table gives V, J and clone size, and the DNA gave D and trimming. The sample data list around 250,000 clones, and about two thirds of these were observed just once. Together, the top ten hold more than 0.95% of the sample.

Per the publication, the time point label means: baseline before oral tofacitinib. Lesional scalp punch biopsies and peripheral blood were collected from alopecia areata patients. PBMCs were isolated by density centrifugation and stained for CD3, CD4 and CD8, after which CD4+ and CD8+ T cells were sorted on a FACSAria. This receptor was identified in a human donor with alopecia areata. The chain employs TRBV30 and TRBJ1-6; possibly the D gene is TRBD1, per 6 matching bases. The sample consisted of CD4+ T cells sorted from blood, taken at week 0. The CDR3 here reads CAWSSGANSPLHF. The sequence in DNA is TGTGCCTGGAGTTCGGGGGCCAATTCACCCCTCCACTTT.